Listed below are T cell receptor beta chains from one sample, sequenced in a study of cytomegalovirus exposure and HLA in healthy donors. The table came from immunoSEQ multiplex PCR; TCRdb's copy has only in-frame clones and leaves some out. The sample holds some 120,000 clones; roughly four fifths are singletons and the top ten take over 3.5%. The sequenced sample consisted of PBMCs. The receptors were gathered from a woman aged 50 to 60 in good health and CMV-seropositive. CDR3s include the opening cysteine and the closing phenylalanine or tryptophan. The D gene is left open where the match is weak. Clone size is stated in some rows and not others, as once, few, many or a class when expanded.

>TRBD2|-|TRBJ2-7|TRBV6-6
TGTGCCAGCAGTTACTCGAATAGCGGGAACTCCTACGAGCAGTACTTC
CASSYSNSGNSYEQYF
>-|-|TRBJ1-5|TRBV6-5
TGTGCCAGCAGACAAGGGGGATCGCCCCAGCATTTT
CASRQGGSPQHF
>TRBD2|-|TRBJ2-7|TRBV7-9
TGTGCCAGCAGCTCGACCCGGATGGGACTAGCGGGGGAGGTCGACGAGCAGTACTTC
CASSSTRMGLAGEVDEQYF
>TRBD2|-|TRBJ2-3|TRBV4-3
TGCGCCAGCAGCCAAGAACTAGCGCAAGCAGATACGCAGTATTTT
CASSQELAQADTQYF
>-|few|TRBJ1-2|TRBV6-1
TGTGCCAGCAGTGAAGGCCTGGGAGGGGGTGCTAACTATGGCTACACCTTC
CASSEGLGGGANYGYTF
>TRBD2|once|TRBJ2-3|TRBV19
TGTGCCAGTAGTTGGGGACTAGCGGGGGGTTCTCGCACAGATACGCAGTATTTT
CASSWGLAGGSRTDTQYF
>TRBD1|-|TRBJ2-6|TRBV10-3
TGTGCCACCGACCCGGGACAGGGTATTTCTGGGGCCAACGTCCTGACTTTC
CATDPGQGISGANVLTF
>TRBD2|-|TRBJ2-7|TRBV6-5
TGTGCCAGCAGTTCAACTAGCGGGGGCTACGAGCAGTACTTC
CASSSTSGGYEQYF
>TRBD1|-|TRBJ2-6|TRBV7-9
TGTGCCAGCAGCTTAGATCAGACAGGGGGACTTTCTGGGGCCAACGTCCTGACTTTC
CASSLDQTGGLSGANVLTF
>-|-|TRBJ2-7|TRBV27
TGTGCCAGCAGTTCCAACTACGAGCAGTACTTC
CASSSNYEQYF
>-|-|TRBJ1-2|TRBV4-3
TGCGCCAGCAGCCAAGCGGGGGAGGGACCTTATGGCTACACCTTC
CASSQAGEGPYGYTF
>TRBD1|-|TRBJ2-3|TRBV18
TGTGCCAGCTCAAAGACAGGGGGCGCGACAGATACGCAGTATTTT
CASSKTGGATDTQYF
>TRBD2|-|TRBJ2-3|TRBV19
TGTGCCAGTAGTAATCTAGCGGGGGTCGCGCAGTATTTT
CASSNLAGVAQYF
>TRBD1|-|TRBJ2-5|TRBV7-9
TGTGCCAGCAGCTTAACAGGGGTAGAGACCCAGTACTTC
CASSLTGVETQYF
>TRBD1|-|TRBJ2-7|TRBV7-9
TGTGCCAGCAGCGAGGCACAGGGGGCTTTCCACGAGCAGTACTTC
CASSEAQGAFHEQYF
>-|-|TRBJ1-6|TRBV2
TGTGCCAGCAGCCGGGGGGGTTTCAATTCACCCCTCCACTTT
CASSRGGFNSPLHF
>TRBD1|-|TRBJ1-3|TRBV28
TGTGCCAGCAGTACCGGGACAGGGATGAACACCATATATTTT
CASSTGTGMNTIYF
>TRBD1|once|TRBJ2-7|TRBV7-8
TGTGCCAGCAGCGAATCGGGACAGGAGAATCGGCAGTACTTC
CASSESGQENRQYF
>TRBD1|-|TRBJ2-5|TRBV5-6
TGTGCCAGCAGCTTCCCGGGACAGGGGTCCCAAGAGACCCAGTACTTC
CASSFPGQGSQETQYF
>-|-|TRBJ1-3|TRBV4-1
TGCGCCAGCAGCCTAGAGGCGGGAGCAGGAAACACCATATATTTT
CASSLEAGAGNTIYF
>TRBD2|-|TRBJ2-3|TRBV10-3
TGTGCCATCAGTGAGAGGACTAGCGGCACAGATACGCAGTATTTT
CAISERTSGTDTQYF
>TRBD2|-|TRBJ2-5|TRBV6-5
TGTGCCAGCAGCCTACTAGCGGGGGCCCAAGAGACCCAGTACTTC
CASSLLAGAQETQYF
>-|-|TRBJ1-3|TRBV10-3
TGTGCCATCAGGGACACCCTGCCTGGAAACACCATATATTTT
CAIRDTLPGNTIYF
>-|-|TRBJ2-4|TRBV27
TGTGCCAGCACTCCCGGGGGAGCCAAAAACATTCAGTACTTC
CASTPGGAKNIQYF
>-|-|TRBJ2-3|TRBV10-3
TGTGCCATTGGGACATCAGCAGATACGCAGTATTTT
CAIGTSADTQYF
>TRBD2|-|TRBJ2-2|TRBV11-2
TGTGCCAGCAGCTTTTCGGGGGGGGAAAACACCGGGGAGCTGTTTTTT
CASSFSGGENTGELFF
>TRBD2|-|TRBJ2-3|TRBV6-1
TGTGCCAGCAGTGACCGCGGGGGGCCACCCTTTGGTACGCAGTATTTT
CASSDRGGPPFGTQYF
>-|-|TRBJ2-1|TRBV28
TGTGCCAGCAATTTTTATGATGAGCAGTTCTTC
CASNFYDEQFF
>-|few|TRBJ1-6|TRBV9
TGTGCCAGCAGCGGGAGTATAAGTGGACCCCTCCACTTT
CASSGSISGPLHF
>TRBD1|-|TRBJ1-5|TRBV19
TGTGCCAGTACACAGGGGGCAAAGGGCCAGCCCCAGCATTTT
CASTQGAKGQPQHF
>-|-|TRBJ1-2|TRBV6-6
TGTGCCAGCAGCCCTCCTCAGAATACTAACTATGGCTACACCTTC
CASSPPQNTNYGYTF
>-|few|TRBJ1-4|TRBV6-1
TGTGCCAGCAGTGAGAGGGGGAGGGTTAATGAAAAACTGTTTTTT
CASSERGRVNEKLFF
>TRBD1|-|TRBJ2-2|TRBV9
TGTGCCACCCGGACAGGGATTACCGGGGAGCTGTTTTTT
CATRTGITGELFF
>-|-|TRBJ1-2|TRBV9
TGTGCCAGCAGCGTATCTAAAAAGGGTGGGGCGTGGCTTGACTACACCTTC
CASSVSKKGGAWLDYTF
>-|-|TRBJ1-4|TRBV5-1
TGCGCCAGCAGCCCCCAGGCGGGAGGGAGGGAAAAACTGTTTTTT
CASSPQAGGREKLFF
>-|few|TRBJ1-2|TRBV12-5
TGTGCTAGTGGTTGGGGGACAACCTATGGCTACACCTTC
CASGWGTTYGYTF
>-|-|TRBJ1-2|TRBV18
TGTGCCAGCTCAATAGACAGCGACTATGGCTACACCTTC
CASSIDSDYGYTF
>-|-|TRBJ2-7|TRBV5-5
TGTGCCAGCAGCTTGGGCGGACACCCATCCTACGAGCAGTACTTC
CASSLGGHPSYEQYF
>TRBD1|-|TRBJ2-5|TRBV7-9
TGTTCCAGCAGCTTAGGTTTAGGACAGGGGAGCCAAGAGACCCAGTACTTC
CSSSLGLGQGSQETQYF
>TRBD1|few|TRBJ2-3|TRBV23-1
TGCGCCAGCACCCAAGACAGGGGGCGCGGAGATACGCAGTATTTT
CASTQDRGRGDTQYF
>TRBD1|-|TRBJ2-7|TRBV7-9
TGTGCCAGCAGCTTAATTCAGGGGGACCACGAGCAGTACTTC
CASSLIQGDHEQYF
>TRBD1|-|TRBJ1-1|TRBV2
TGTGCCAGCGGGGACAGCCTCAACCCCACTGAAGCTTTCTTT
CASGDSLNPTEAFF
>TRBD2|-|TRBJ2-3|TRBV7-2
TGTGCCAGCAGCACACGGACTAGCGGGGAGACGGATACGCAGTATTTT
CASSTRTSGETDTQYF
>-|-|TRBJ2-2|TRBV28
TGTGCCAGCAGTGGGCATGGCACCGGGGAGCTGTTTTTT
CASSGHGTGELFF
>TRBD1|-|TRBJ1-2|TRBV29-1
TGCAGCGTTCTAAGACAGGGGGCGCGTTATGGCTACACCTTC
CSVLRQGARYGYTF
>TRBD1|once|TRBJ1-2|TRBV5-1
TGCGCCAGCAGCCAGTGGTTGGGACAGAGCGGCGGCTACACCTTC
CASSQWLGQSGGYTF
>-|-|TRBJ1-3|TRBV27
TGTGCCAGCAGCGGGTCAGGGGCCCGTGGAAACACCATATATTTT
CASSGSGARGNTIYF
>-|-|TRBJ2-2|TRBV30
TGTGCCTGGTTTTTTTGGGACTTCACCGGGGAGCTGTTTTTT
CAWFFWDFTGELFF
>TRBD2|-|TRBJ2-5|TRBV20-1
TGCAGTCTTGCCGGGAGGGAGACCCAGTACTTC
CSLAGRETQYF
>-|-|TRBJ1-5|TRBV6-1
TGTGCCAGCAGTGAAGCACCAGGGAATCAGCCCCAGCATTTT
CASSEAPGNQPQHF
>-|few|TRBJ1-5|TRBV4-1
TGCGCCAGCAGCAAAGAAGGCCGAGCGGGCAATCAGCCCCAGCATTTT
CASSKEGRAGNQPQHF
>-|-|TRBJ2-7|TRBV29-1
TGCAGCGTTGGGGCAGGACTAAACTACGAGCAGTACTTC
CSVGAGLNYEQYF
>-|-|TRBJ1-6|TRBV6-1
TGTGCCAGCCCCGGCGGGCCTGACAATAATTCACCCCTCCACTTT
CASPGGPDNNSPLHF
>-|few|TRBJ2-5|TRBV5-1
TGCGCCAGCACACTCCAGGGTACCCAAGAGACCCAGTACTTC
CASTLQGTQETQYF
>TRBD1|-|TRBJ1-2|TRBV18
TGTGCCAGCTCACATGGGACAGGGCGGGACTATGGCTACACCTTC
CASSHGTGRDYGYTF
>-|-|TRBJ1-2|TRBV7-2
TGTGCCAGCAGCCCCCGCGGCGCATTTAGAGGCTACACCTTC
CASSPRGAFRGYTF
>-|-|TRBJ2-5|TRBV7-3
TGTGCCAGCAGCTTAGGGGGCAGTCAAGAGACCCAGTACTTC
CASSLGGSQETQYF
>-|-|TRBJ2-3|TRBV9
TGTGCCAGCAGCCCTGGCGGAGCGAAGGACACAGATACGCAGTATTTT
CASSPGGAKDTDTQYF
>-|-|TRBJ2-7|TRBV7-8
TGTGCCAGCAGCCAAAAGTCGACAAGGTATCGACAGGAGAGCTCCTACGAGCAGTACTTC
CASSQKSTRYRQESSYEQYF